Listed below are T cell receptor beta chains from one sample, sequenced in a study of cytomegalovirus exposure and HLA in healthy donors. Only in-frame clones appear in the TCRdb table, and some are missing; sequencing was by immunoSEQ multiplex PCR. The table includes about 190,000 clones, roughly 74% detected once. Specimen: PBMCs. Every receptor here comes from a woman aged 25 to 39 in good health and CMV-seropositive. The CDR3 runs from the conserved cysteine through the conserved F or W. D genes are given only for firm matches. Size is omitted from some rows. Given values are once, few, many or a class for expanded clones.

J gene: TRBJ2-4
V gene: TRBV5-1
D gene: .
clone size: .
CDR3 length: 15
CDR3 protein: CASSLGNLAKNIQYF
CDR3 DNA: TGCGCCAGCAGCTTGGGTAATCTAGCCAAAAACATTCAGTACTTC

J gene: TRBJ2-2
V gene: TRBV18
D gene: TRBD2
clone size: .
CDR3 length: 17
CDR3 protein: CASSPLLAAQDTGELFF
CDR3 DNA: TGTGCCAGCTCACCATTACTAGCGGCCCAGGACACCGGGGAGCTGTTTTTT

J gene: TRBJ2-4
V gene: TRBV7-8
D gene: .
clone size: .
CDR3 length: 12
CDR3 protein: CASSPLENIQYF
CDR3 DNA: TGTGCCAGCAGCCCGCTAGAGAACATTCAGTACTTC

J gene: TRBJ1-6
V gene: TRBV19
D gene: .
clone size: once
CDR3 length: 15
CDR3 protein: CASSIEGGRRAPLHF
CDR3 DNA: TGTGCCAGTAGTATAGAGGGGGGTCGGCGAGCGCCCCTCCACTTT

J gene: TRBJ1-1
V gene: TRBV28
D gene: .
clone size: .
CDR3 length: 15
CDR3 protein: CASSPTGQGGTEAFF
CDR3 DNA: TGTGCCAGCAGTCCAACAGGACAAGGGGGCACTGAAGCTTTCTTT

J gene: TRBJ2-1
V gene: TRBV9
D gene: TRBD2
clone size: .
CDR3 length: 16
CDR3 protein: CASSVELVAGDNEQFF
CDR3 DNA: TGTGCCAGCAGCGTAGAATTGGTAGCGGGGGACAATGAGCAGTTCTTC

J gene: TRBJ1-2
V gene: TRBV11-3
D gene: .
clone size: .
CDR3 length: 12
CDR3 protein: CASSDTGDGYTF
CDR3 DNA: TGTGCCAGCAGCGACACAGGAGACGGCTACACCTTC

J gene: TRBJ1-2
V gene: TRBV10-2
D gene: .
clone size: .
CDR3 length: 13
CDR3 protein: CASSESIGDGYTF
CDR3 DNA: TGCGCCAGCAGTGAGTCGATAGGGGATGGCTACACCTTC

J gene: TRBJ1-1
V gene: TRBV28
D gene: .
clone size: .
CDR3 length: 11
CDR3 protein: CGILGDTEAFF
CDR3 DNA: TGTGGCATACTAGGTGACACTGAAGCTTTCTTT

J gene: TRBJ1-1
V gene: TRBV30
D gene: .
clone size: .
CDR3 length: 12
CDR3 protein: CAWSPGYTEAFF
CDR3 DNA: TGTGCCTGGAGTCCAGGCTACACTGAAGCTTTCTTT

J gene: TRBJ2-5
V gene: TRBV11-2
D gene: TRBD2
clone size: .
CDR3 length: 16
CDR3 protein: CASSPRLAAFLETQYF
CDR3 DNA: TGTGCCAGCAGCCCCCGACTAGCGGCATTCCTAGAGACCCAGTACTTC

J gene: TRBJ2-1
V gene: TRBV10-2
D gene: .
clone size: .
CDR3 length: 15
CDR3 protein: CASRPVQGSYNEQFF
CDR3 DNA: TGCGCCAGCCGCCCGGTACAGGGATCCTACAATGAGCAGTTCTTC

J gene: TRBJ2-7
V gene: TRBV7-8
D gene: .
clone size: .
CDR3 length: 14
CDR3 protein: CASSSFTTAYEQYF
CDR3 DNA: TGTGCCAGCAGCTCGTTTACGACAGCCTACGAGCAGTACTTC

J gene: TRBJ2-1
V gene: TRBV5-1
D gene: TRBD1
clone size: .
CDR3 length: 16
CDR3 protein: CASSLNSGQGGNEQFF
CDR3 DNA: TGCGCCAGCAGCCTAAACTCCGGACAGGGGGGAAATGAGCAGTTCTTC

J gene: TRBJ1-3
V gene: TRBV28
D gene: .
clone size: few
CDR3 length: 15
CDR3 protein: CASSLPTGSGNTIYF
CDR3 DNA: TGTGCCAGCAGTCTCCCGACAGGCTCTGGAAACACCATATATTTT

J gene: TRBJ1-2
V gene: TRBV6-5
D gene: TRBD1
clone size: .
CDR3 length: 14
CDR3 protein: CASSFTGTGVGYTF
CDR3 DNA: TGTGCCAGCAGTTTCACCGGGACAGGGGTCGGCTACACCTTC

J gene: TRBJ1-2
V gene: TRBV19
D gene: .
clone size: .
CDR3 length: 13
CDR3 protein: CASSMVGHYGYTF
CDR3 DNA: TGTGCCAGTAGTATGGTGGGGCACTATGGCTACACCTTC

J gene: TRBJ2-7
V gene: TRBV7-9
D gene: .
clone size: .
CDR3 length: 13
CDR3 protein: CASSLRGTYEQYF
CDR3 DNA: TGTGCCAGCAGCTTAAGAGGGACCTACGAGCAGTACTTC

J gene: TRBJ1-3
V gene: TRBV19
D gene: .
clone size: .
CDR3 length: 16
CDR3 protein: CASSINPARLENTIYF
CDR3 DNA: TGTGCCAGTAGTATCAACCCCGCCAGACTTGAAAACACCATATATTTT

J gene: TRBJ2-3
V gene: TRBV28
D gene: TRBD1
clone size: .
CDR3 length: 15
CDR3 protein: CASSRDRGLGDTQYF
CDR3 DNA: TGTGCCAGCAGTAGGGACAGGGGGCTAGGGGATACGCAGTATTTT